This T cell receptor (beta chain) was captured in a study of blood T cell repertoires in COVID-19. Across the whole study: Samples taken during acute and convalescent COVID-19 were collected in the United States, Italy and Spain. From T cells, B-cell-depleted T cells, or PBMCs came the material, which was cDNA or gDNA.

Per the original data handling: For nucleated cells, counts were estimated from reference gene primer amplification. Produced via immunoSEQ multiplex PCR; TCRdb's table is partial and in-frame only. The V and J calls and the clone size are those of that table, but D and trimming were determined from the DNA. The data hold 150,000 to 200,000 clones, with roughly nine tenths observed a single time. The CDR3 extends over 14 amino acids. Germline lookup yields CDR1 MDHEN and CDR2 SYDVKM. Trimming removed 5 bases at V and 0 bases at J, with 8 bases between. Specimen: peripheral blood. The chain links TRBV28 to TRBJ1-3; weak D call: TRBD1 (6 bases). This receptor was obtained from a man between 18 and 35 years old with acute or convalescent COVID-19. The DNA of the CDR3 is TGTGCCAGCAGTCAGGGGTCCTCTGGAAACACCATATATTTT. Encoded protein: CASSQGSSGNTIYF. Together with reference TRBV28 and TRBJ1-3, the CDR3 gives the full variable domain: DVKVTQSSRYLVKRTGEKVFLECVQDMDHENMFWYRQDPGLGLRLIYFSYDVKMKEKGDIPEGYSVSREKKERFSLILESASTNQTSMYLCASSQGSSGNTIYFGEGSWLTVV.